This T cell receptor beta chain was obtained from a study of T cell repertoires in aging, cancer and after chemotherapy. Study-wide context: Clear clonal overlap appeared across healthy donor samples taken over several months to years.

TRB rearrangements spanning V, D and J were amplified using mixed TRB-A/B primers. One entry per CDR3 protein results from TCRdb running MiXCR on the multiplex PCR reads. This table holds about 12,000 distinct CDR3 sequences, roughly 36% found once. The CDR3 extends over 14 amino acids. Germline V CDR1 and CDR2: GTSNPN, SVGIG (reference sequence). V was shortened by 4 bases and J by 6 bases, with 15 bases between the two germline ends. This clonotype is termed medium-sized. Peripheral blood genomic DNA, not sorted cells or RNA, was the template. The chain is built from TRBV30 and TRBJ2-2; D unclear. Input material: blood. The TCR comes from a human donor in good health. The donor label of this sample is uncertain. The CDR3 bases are TGTGCCTGGAATGGGCCCCACGGCGCCGGGGAGCTGTTTTTT. Its protein product is CAWNGPHGAGELFF.